The sequence of this T cell receptor beta chain was determined in a study of CXCR3-negative and CXCR3-positive naive CD8 T cells. In germline, CDR1 is SGHDT, CDR2 YYEEEE. This CDR3 spans 13 amino acids. Libraries were UMI-labeled 5' RACE TRB cDNA. TCRdb derives one entry per CDR3 protein from the 5' RACE reads, leaving out DNA. This sample contains around 40,000 distinct CDR3 sequences. This chain links TRBV5-6 with TRBJ2-7; TCRdb lists TRBD2, though no DNA is available to test this call. Source material: memory CD8+ T cells from blood. This TCR was sampled from a human donor in good health. Some clones in this sample may be carry-over from other donors' samples. CDR3 loop: CASSFGSNHEQYF.